This T cell receptor (beta chain) was observed in a study of blood T cell repertoires in COVID-19 (dated by TCRdb to about 2020). For context, the study as a whole: Samples covering the acute and convalescent phases of COVID-19 were provided by collaborators in the United States, Italy and Spain. Where available, HLA class I and class II types were obtained from metadata supplied by the sample provider rather than from assay-based typing. The repertoires were released in a freely available public database meant as a resource for research on the immune response to SARS-CoV-2. Samples were obtained from the ongoing ImmuneRACE study (first 160 participants) and from over 1,000 subjects provided by 6 global collaborators. Deeply sampled blood TCRbeta repertoires from subjects exposed to, actively infected with, or recovered from COVID-19 were included in the dataset. Nearly every sample came with metadata listing a de-identified subject ID, COVID-19 status, age in years and sex. The prospective study material was composed of cDNA or gDNA derived from T cells, B-cell-depleted T cells, or PBMCs.

There are 14 amino acids in the CDR3, from cysteine to phenylalanine inclusive. Only the CDR3 part of the read is kept: 42 bases, read in frame from the first base. From the germline V gene, CDR1 is SNHLY and CDR2 is FYNNEI. Germline trimming amounts to 9 bases on V and 2 bases on J, with 9 as the count of junction bases outside the gene matches. In regard to this clone: Which antigen it targets is not known. Base qualities are not recorded, but no much larger clone differs from it by a single base.

The collaborating institutions used their own protocols to collect whole blood in K2EDTA tubes. For TCRbeta analysis, collaborator samples were shipped as frozen whole blood, as isolated PBMCs, or as DNA extracted from either sample type. TCRbeta CDR3 regions were amplified from genomic DNA using the immunoSEQ Assay, a bias-controlled multiplex PCR. Per the original workflow: The number of nucleated cells in each sample was estimated by amplification of reference gene primers within the assay. To quantify the absolute abundance of each unique TCRbeta CDR3 rearrangement, sequence reads were collapsed and filtered. For each sample, productive Simpson clonality was calculated by taking the square root of Simpson's diversity index across productive rearrangements. TCRdb's version of the immuneACCESS table is confined to in-frame rearrangements and falls short of the full clone set. An unresolved V gene accounts for under half of the shortfall where checked; the remainder is of unknown origin. V and J calls and clone size follow that table, whereas D and trimming were derived from the DNA. This sample is represented by fewer than 500,000 clones; 86% of them were singletons. The ten largest clones represent almost 1.5% of the sample.

Overall study outcomes, separate from this receptor: The quantity of clinical and demographic metadata differed by source and by participant and was supplied without curation.

This chain is built from TRBV2 and TRBJ2-5, and 7 junction bases match TRBD1. The sample comprised peripheral blood. The sequence was obtained from a young woman with active or convalescent COVID-19. At the DNA level, the sequence is TGTGCCAGAAGACAGGGCACTACTCAAGAGACCCAGTACTTC. This sequence encodes CARRQGTTQETQYF.